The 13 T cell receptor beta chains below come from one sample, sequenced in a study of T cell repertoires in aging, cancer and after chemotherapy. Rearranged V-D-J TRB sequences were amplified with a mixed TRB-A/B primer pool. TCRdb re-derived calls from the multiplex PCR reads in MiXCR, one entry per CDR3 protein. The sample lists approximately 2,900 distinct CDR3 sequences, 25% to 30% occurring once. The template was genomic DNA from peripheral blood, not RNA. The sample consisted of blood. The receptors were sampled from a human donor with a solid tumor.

The CDR3 region is CASSLSPIGLGLSSYNEQFF. The DNA for the CDR3 is TGTGCCAGCAGCTTATCCCCTATCGGGCTCGGGTTGAGCTCCTACAATGAGCAGTTCTTC. The genes are TRBV7-2 and TRBJ2-1; D is undetermined. This CDR3 is 20 amino acids long. V dropped 2 bases and J dropped 0 bases, with 23 bases sitting between them. The germline V gene has CDR1 SGHTA and CDR2 FQGNSA.

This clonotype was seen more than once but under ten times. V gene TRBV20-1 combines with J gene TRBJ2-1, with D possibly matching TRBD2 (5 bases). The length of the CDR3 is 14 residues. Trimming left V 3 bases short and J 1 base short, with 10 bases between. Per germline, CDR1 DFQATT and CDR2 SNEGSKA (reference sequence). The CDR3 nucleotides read TGCAGTGCTAGGAACTGGAGGTCCTACAATGAGCAGTTCTTC. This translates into CSARNWRSYNEQFF.

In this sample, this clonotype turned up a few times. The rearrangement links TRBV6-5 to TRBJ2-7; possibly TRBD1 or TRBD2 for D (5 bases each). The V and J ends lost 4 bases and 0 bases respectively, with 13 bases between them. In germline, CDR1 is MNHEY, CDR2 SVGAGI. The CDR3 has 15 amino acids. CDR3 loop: CASSFGDASSYEQYF. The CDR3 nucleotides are TGTGCCAGCAGTTTCGGGGACGCTTCCTCCTACGAGCAGTACTTC.

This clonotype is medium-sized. For the CDR3, the DNA is TGTGCCAGCAGATTATCCGGGACACACGAGCAGTACTTC. It yields the protein CASRLSGTHEQYF. The V and J genes are TRBV6-2 or TRBV6-3 and TRBJ2-7; perhaps TRBD1 as D (6 bases). CDR1 and CDR2 from the germline V gene are MNHEY and SVGEGT. The CDR3 runs 13 residues. V gave up 6 bases and J gave up 5 bases, with 14 bases separating them.

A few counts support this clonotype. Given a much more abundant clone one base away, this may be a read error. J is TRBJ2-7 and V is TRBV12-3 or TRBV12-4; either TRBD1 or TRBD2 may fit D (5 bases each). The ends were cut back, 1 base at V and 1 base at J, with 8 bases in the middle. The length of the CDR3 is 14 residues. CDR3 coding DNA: TGTGCCAGCAGTTTAGTGGGGGATTCCTACGAGCAGTACTTC. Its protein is CASSLVGDSYEQYF.

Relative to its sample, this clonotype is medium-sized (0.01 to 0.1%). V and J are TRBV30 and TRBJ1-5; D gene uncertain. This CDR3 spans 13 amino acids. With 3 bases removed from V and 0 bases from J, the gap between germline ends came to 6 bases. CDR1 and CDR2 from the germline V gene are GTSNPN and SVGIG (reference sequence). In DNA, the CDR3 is TGTGCCTGGAGGGGAAATAGCAATCAGCCCCAGCATTTT. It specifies CAWRGNSNQPQHF.

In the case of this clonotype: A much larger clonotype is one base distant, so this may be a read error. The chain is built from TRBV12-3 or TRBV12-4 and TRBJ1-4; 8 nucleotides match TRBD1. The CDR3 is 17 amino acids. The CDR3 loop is CASNENRGFSVNKKLFF. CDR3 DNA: TGTGCCAGCAACGAGAACAGGGGGTTTAGCGTTAATAAAAAACTGTTTTTT.

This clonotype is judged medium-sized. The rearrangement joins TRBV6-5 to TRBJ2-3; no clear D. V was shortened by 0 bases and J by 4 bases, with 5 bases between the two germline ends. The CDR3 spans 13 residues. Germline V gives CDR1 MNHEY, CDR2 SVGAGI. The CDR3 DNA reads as TGTGCCAGCAGTTACTCGTTTTCAGATACGCAGTATTTT. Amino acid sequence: CASSYSFSDTQYF.

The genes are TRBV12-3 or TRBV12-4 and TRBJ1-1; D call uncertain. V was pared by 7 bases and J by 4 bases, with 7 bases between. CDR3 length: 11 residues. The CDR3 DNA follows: TGTGCCAGCACCGTGGGCACTGAAGCTTTCTTT. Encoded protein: CASTVGTEAFF.

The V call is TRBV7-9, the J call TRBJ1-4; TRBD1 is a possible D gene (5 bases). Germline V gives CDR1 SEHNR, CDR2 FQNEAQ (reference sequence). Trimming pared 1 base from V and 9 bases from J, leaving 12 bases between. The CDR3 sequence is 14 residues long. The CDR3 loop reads CASSLEGPEKKLFF. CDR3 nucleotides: TGTGCCAGCAGCTTAGAGGGGCCAGAGAAAAAACTGTTTTTT. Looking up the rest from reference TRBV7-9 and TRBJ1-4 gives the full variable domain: DTGVSQNPRHKITKRGQNVTFRCDPISEHNRLYWYRQTLGQGPEFLTYFQNEAQLEKSRLLSDRFSAERPKGSFSTLEIQRTEQGDSAMYLCASSLEGPEKKLFFGSGTQLSVL.

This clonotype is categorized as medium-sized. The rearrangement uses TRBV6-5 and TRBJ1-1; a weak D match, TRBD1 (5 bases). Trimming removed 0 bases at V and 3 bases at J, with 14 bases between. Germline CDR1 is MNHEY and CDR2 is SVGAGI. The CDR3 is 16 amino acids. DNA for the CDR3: TGTGCCAGCAGTTACTCGTCCTCGGGAGGGGACACTGAAGCTTTCTTT. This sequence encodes CASSYSSSGGDTEAFF.

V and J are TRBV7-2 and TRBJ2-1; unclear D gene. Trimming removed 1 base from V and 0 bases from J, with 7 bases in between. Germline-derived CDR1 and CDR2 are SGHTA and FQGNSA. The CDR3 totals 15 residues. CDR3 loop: CASSLVKSSYNEQFF. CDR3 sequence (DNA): TGTGCCAGCAGCTTAGTAAAGAGCTCCTACAATGAGCAGTTCTTC.

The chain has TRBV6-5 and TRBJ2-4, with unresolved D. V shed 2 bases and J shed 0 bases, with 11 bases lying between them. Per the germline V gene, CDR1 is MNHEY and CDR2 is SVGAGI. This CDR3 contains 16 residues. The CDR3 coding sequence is TGTGCCAGCAGTTACCCACGGATCCTAGCCAAAAACATTCAGTACTTC. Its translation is CASSYPRILAKNIQYF.